The 16 T cell receptor beta chains below were found in one sample sequenced in a study of cytomegalovirus exposure and HLA in healthy donors (dated by TCRdb to about 2017). Libraries came from the immunoSEQ multiplex PCR assay. The multiplex PCR relied on a mix of 60 forward primers for TCR Vbeta segments and 13 reverse primers for TCR Jbeta segments. The table comes from immuneACCESS by way of TCRdb, which keeps in-frame sequences with V and J called. Part of the clones is missing from these tables; in studies checked, under half for an unresolved V gene and the rest for unknown reasons. This sample holds 170,000 or so clones; 75% were observed only once. Clones ranked in the top ten supply about 3% of the sample. The sample was PBMCs. Receptors originate from a male donor in good health and CMV-seronegative.

This chain uses TRBV7-9 with TRBJ2-3; a possible D gene is TRBD1 (5 bases). The CDR3 loop spans 15 amino acids. Germline CDR1 is SEHNR and CDR2 is FQNEAQ (reference sequence). Deletions cut 4 bases from V and 3 bases from J, with 14 bases between. CDR3 in DNA: TGTGCCAGCAGCTCCGATCAGGGCAGGACAGATACGCAGTATTTT. Amino acids: CASSSDQGRTDTQYF.

The rearrangement joins TRBV9 to TRBJ2-1; 8 bases align to TRBD2. The CDR3 runs to 17 residues. Trimming at V came to 1 base and at J to 5 bases, leaving 11 bases not matched to a gene. CDR1 is SGDLS, CDR2 YYNGEE, per germline. The CDR3 nucleotides are TGTGCCAGCAGCGTACGAGCCCTTAGCGGGATCAACAATGAGCAGTTCTTC. Translation gives CASSVRALSGINNEQFF.

About this clone: Other DNA sequences of this sample code for an identical CDR3. This rearrangement joins TRBV7-2 to TRBJ2-3; no definite D call. The germline gives CDR1 SGHTA, CDR2 FQGNSA. V gave up 5 bases and J gave up 2 bases, with 5 bases separating them. CDR3 length: 12 amino acids. This chain's CDR3 is CASSLYTDTQYF. CDR3 DNA sequence: TGTGCCAGCAGCCTGTACACAGATACGCAGTATTTT.

The chain is built from TRBV30 and TRBJ2-7; D gene unclear. The CDR3 runs 13 residues. V was cut by 5 bases and J by 1 base, with 12 bases left in between. Germline V gene lookup returns CDR1 GTSNPN and CDR2 SVGIG (reference sequence). CDR3 residues: CAWSLGRSYEQYF. In DNA, the CDR3 is TGTGCCTGGTCCCTAGGTCGGTCCTACGAGCAGTACTTC.

The chain is built from TRBV27 and TRBJ2-7; possible D gene TRBD1, 6 bases. V was shortened by 3 bases and J by 1 base, with 10 bases between the two germline ends. CDR3 length: 14 amino acids. Germline CDR1 reads MNHEY; CDR2 reads SMNVEV (reference sequence). DNA for the CDR3: TGTGCCAGCAGTTTCGGGCAGGGGTCCTACGAGCAGTACTTC. Translated, it gives CASSFGQGSYEQYF.

This clone was seen a few times. The CDR3 loop reads CASSPDRGHHAEAFF. In DNA form, the CDR3 reads TGTGCCAGCAGCCCGGACAGGGGGCACCACGCCGAAGCTTTCTTT. The chain uses TRBV7-3 and TRBJ1-1; 11 bases are a match to TRBD1. With V trimmed by 5 bases and J by 8 bases, 10 bases remained unmatched. Germline V gives CDR1 SGHTA, CDR2 FQGTGA. The CDR3 runs 15 residues.

The gene calls are TRBV18 and TRBJ1-1; D is possibly TRBD1 (6 bases). Trimming shortened V by 4 bases and J by 2 bases, and 11 bases separated the two germline ends. Looked up from germline, CDR1 is KGHSH and CDR2 is LQKENI. The CDR3 runs to 14 residues. The CDR3 loop is CASSRRQDNTEAFF. The CDR3 nucleotides read TGTGCCAGCTCACGTCGACAGGATAACACTGAAGCTTTCTTT.

The V call is TRBV4-1, the J call TRBJ1-5, with unresolved D. The germline CDR1 and CDR2 sequences are MGHRA and YSYEKL. There are 13 residues in the CDR3. V was shortened by 0 bases and J by 7 bases, with 7 bases between the two germline ends. The CDR3 reads CASSQDRRQPQHF. CDR3 sequence (DNA): TGCGCCAGCAGCCAAGATAGGCGGCAGCCCCAGCATTTT.

The genes are TRBV7-3 and TRBJ1-1; no reliable D call. V dropped 3 bases and J dropped 2 bases, with 7 bases sitting between them. CDR1 is SGHTA and CDR2 is FQGTGA in the germline V gene. This CDR3 has 13 residues. This CDR3 is CASSLWTNTEAFF. CDR3 DNA sequence: TGTGCCAGCAGCTTGTGGACTAACACTGAAGCTTTCTTT.

The V and J genes are TRBV9 and TRBJ2-3; 8 bases agree with TRBD2. After removal of 2 bases from V and 6 bases from J, the junction contained 8 bases not matched to a gene. CDR3 size: 15 residues. Germline V gives CDR1 SGDLS, CDR2 YYNGEE. CDR3 in amino acids: CASSVTSGSTDTQYF. The DNA for the CDR3 is TGTGCCAGCAGCGTCACAAGCGGGAGTACGGATACGCAGTATTTT.

This clone has a single count. The chain couples TRBV10-3 to TRBJ2-5; D may be TRBD2 (6 bases). Deletions cut 8 bases from V and 4 bases from J, with 14 bases between. This CDR3 spans 13 amino acids. Germline loops: CDR1 ENHRY, CDR2 SYGVKD. CDR3 amino acids: CAIGTPGGETQYF. The CDR3 nucleotides read TGTGCCATCGGGACTCCCGGGGGAGAGACCCAGTACTTC.

The chain employs TRBV18 and TRBJ2-3, with D perhaps TRBD1 (7 bases). Trimming shortened V by 3 bases and J by 5 bases, and 12 bases separated the two germline ends. The CDR3 is 14 residues long. Germline V lookup: CDR1 KGHSH, CDR2 LQKENI. CDR3 protein: CASSPRRGQDTQYF. CDR3 nucleotides: TGTGCCAGCTCACCGCGGAGGGGGCAAGATACGCAGTATTTT.

The chain carries TRBV7-8 and TRBJ1-5; D not certain. V shed 1 base and J shed 6 bases, with 4 bases lying between them. The CDR3 length is 12 residues. Germline V gene data show CDR1 as SGHVS and CDR2 as FQNEAQ. CDR3 bases: TGTGCCAGCAGCTTAGACAGTCAGCCCCAGCATTTT. Protein: CASSLDSQPQHF.

The rearrangement uses TRBV28 and TRBJ1-5; 8 positions agree with TRBD1. CDR3 length: 15 amino acids. V gave up 5 bases and J gave up 7 bases; unmatched junction bases: 10. Germline lookup yields CDR1 MDHEN and CDR2 SYDVKM. In DNA, the CDR3 is TGTGCCAGCAGTGCTCCCAGGGGGCGCGGGCAGCCCCAGCATTTT. It codes for CASSAPRGRGQPQHF.

The chain couples TRBV5-1 to TRBJ2-2; 8 bases match TRBD1. The V and J ends lost 5 bases and 5 bases, in that order; junction bases with no gene match: 23. CDR3 length: 20 residues. Germline loops: CDR1 SGHRS, CDR2 YFSETQ. The CDR3 nucleotides are TGCGCCAGCAGGCATCGGCAATTCGGACAGGGCTCGTTCTGGACCGGGGAGCTGTTTTTT. This encodes CASRHRQFGQGSFWTGELFF.

The chain employs TRBV29-1 and TRBJ2-7; D gene ambiguous. The CDR3 runs 15 residues. Between the trimmed V and J ends, which lost 0 bases and 2 bases, there was a span of 14 bases. Looked up from germline, CDR1 is SQVTM and CDR2 is ANQGSEA. The CDR3 region is CSVEDFSGGAYEQYF. The CDR3 DNA follows: TGCAGCGTTGAAGATTTCTCCGGCGGAGCCTACGAGCAGTACTTC.